This is a list of T cell receptor beta chains from one sample in a study of blood T cell repertoires in COVID-19. Data came from immunoSEQ multiplex PCR; TCRdb stores just in-frame clones and leaves some out. The data contain roughly 34,000 clones, roughly three quarters of them singletons. Sequenced sample: peripheral blood. These receptor sequences come from a human donor in a cohort sampled during active COVID-19. The CDR3 runs from the conserved cysteine through the conserved F or W. A D gene is named only where the DNA matches it firmly. The size field is filled for only some rows; it gives once, few, many or a size class.

clone size	V gene	D gene	J gene	CDR3 protein	CDR3 DNA
few	TRBV11-2	TRBD1	TRBJ1-6	CASSRRGDSPYNSPLHF	TGTGCCAGCAGCCGCAGGGGGGACAGTCCCTATAATTCACCCCTCCACTTT
.	TRBV11-2	.	TRBJ2-1	CASSSGTGSRVNEQFF	TGTGCCAGCAGCTCCGGCACCGGGAGTAGGGTCAATGAGCAGTTCTTC
.	TRBV7-2	TRBD1	TRBJ1-4	CASRDMDRGGEKLFF	TGTGCCAGCAGGGATATGGACAGGGGGGGCGAAAAACTGTTTTTT
.	TRBV19	TRBD1	TRBJ1-1	CASSVRQGVNTEAFF	TGTGCCAGTAGTGTCAGACAGGGGGTGAACACTGAAGCTTTCTTT
.	TRBV12-3/TRBV12-4	TRBD2	TRBJ2-7	CASTGTSVYEQYF	TGTGCCAGCACCGGGACTAGCGTCTACGAGCAGTACTTC
few	TRBV4-1	TRBD1	TRBJ1-3	CASSQDRGSTGTRLRENTIYF	TGCGCCAGCAGCCAAGATAGGGGCTCGACAGGGACTCGGCTCCGGGAAAACACCATATATTTT
.	TRBV3-1/TRBV3-2	.	TRBJ2-4	CASSQTGIQYF	TGTGCCAGCAGCCAAACAGGAATTCAGTACTTC
.	TRBV6-1	.	TRBJ1-4	CASSELADNEKLFF	TGTGCCAGCAGTGAATTGGCGGATAATGAAAAACTGTTTTTT
.	TRBV18	.	TRBJ1-2	CASSPFEQGYGYTF	TGTGCCAGCTCACCATTTGAGCAGGGCTATGGCTACACCTTC
.	TRBV7-6	TRBD1	TRBJ2-7	CASSLDGAGGYEQYF	TGTGCCAGCAGCTTAGACGGGGCAGGGGGCTACGAGCAGTACTTC
.	TRBV2	TRBD1	TRBJ1-2	CASSVKGARGYTF	TGTGCCAGCAGTGTTAAGGGGGCGCGAGGCTACACCTTC
.	TRBV7-9	.	TRBJ2-1	CASSLATSRFF	TGTGCCAGCAGCTTAGCAACTAGCAGGTTCTTC
.	TRBV20-1	TRBD2	TRBJ2-5	CSASGGSLVETQYF	TGCAGTGCTAGTGGCGGGAGCTTAGTGGAGACCCAGTACTTC
.	TRBV6-6	TRBD2	TRBJ2-5	CASSPGTSGSRIETQYF	TGTGCCAGCAGTCCCGGGACTAGCGGGAGTCGAATAGAGACCCAGTACTTC
few	TRBV11-1	TRBD1	TRBJ2-7	CASSLHRGPYEQYF	TGTGCCAGCAGCTTACACAGGGGTCCCTACGAGCAGTACTTC
.	TRBV27	.	TRBJ2-7	CASGYRDYEQYF	TGTGCCAGCGGTTACAGGGACTACGAGCAGTACTTC
.	TRBV3-1/TRBV3-2	.	TRBJ2-2	CASSQLTGTGELFF	TGTGCCAGCAGCCAATTAACGGGGACCGGGGAGCTGTTTTTT
.	TRBV3-1/TRBV3-2	TRBD2	TRBJ2-7	CASSASGRLIYEQYF	TGTGCCAGCAGCGCCAGCGGGAGGCTAATCTACGAGCAGTACTTC
.	TRBV28	TRBD1	TRBJ1-3	CASSKQGTGNTIYF	TGTGCCAGCAGTAAACAGGGGACTGGAAACACCATATATTTT